Presented here are 7 T cell receptor beta chains from one specimen sequenced in a study of cytomegalovirus exposure and HLA in healthy donors. The PCR used 60 Vbeta and 13 Jbeta primers. The method was immunoSEQ multiplex PCR; TCRdb's version includes in-frame clones alone and lacks a portion of them. Seen here are about 190,000 clones, roughly 80% observed once, and the top ten hold 3.5% to 4%. Material for sequencing was PBMCs. These TCRs come from a man between 45 and 60 years old in good health and CMV-seronegative.

The V call is TRBV4-1, the J call TRBJ2-7; no clear D. The CDR3 extends over 14 amino acids. The germline gives CDR1 MGHRA, CDR2 YSYEKL. Trimming pared 1 base from V and 3 bases from J, leaving 10 bases between. The CDR3 region has the DNA TGCGCCAGCAGCCAAGCCTACACTAACTACGAGCAGTACTTC. Its protein is CASSQAYTNYEQYF.

The chain links TRBV7-2 to TRBJ2-2; 8 bases align to TRBD2. This CDR3 contains 15 residues. Germline trimming cut 3 bases from V and 2 bases from J; bases unmatched to any gene: 2. From germline, CDR1 is SGHTA and CDR2 FQGNSA. CDR3 loop: CASSLSGGNTGELFF. CDR3 coding DNA: TGTGCCAGCAGCTTGAGCGGGGGAAACACCGGGGAGCTGTTTTTT. Full variable domain (missing parts from reference TRBV7-2 and TRBJ2-2): GAGVSQSPSNKVTEKGKDVELRCDPISGHTALYWYRQSLGQGLEFLIYFQGNSAPDKSGLPSDRFSAERTGGSVSTLTIQRTQQEDSAVYLCASSLSGGNTGELFFGEGSRLTVL.

The chain employs TRBV25-1 and TRBJ2-1, with TRBD2 identical over 8 bases. The V and J ends lost 4 bases and 0 bases, in that order; junction bases with no gene match: 2. Germline CDR1 is MGHDK and CDR2 is SYGVNS. CDR3 length: 15 amino acids. The CDR3: CASSGTSGSYNEQFF. The CDR3 coding sequence is TGTGCCAGCAGTGGCACTAGCGGCTCCTACAATGAGCAGTTCTTC.

The V and J genes are TRBV10-3 and TRBJ1-1; D call uncertain. There are 13 residues in the CDR3. V shed 7 bases and J shed 1 base, with 10 bases lying between them. Germline V gene data show CDR1 as ENHRY and CDR2 as SYGVKD. The CDR3, as DNA: TGTGCCATCAAAAACTCGAAGAACACTGAAGCTTTCTTT. Amino acid sequence: CAIKNSKNTEAFF.

In this sample, this clone turned up a few times. The genes are TRBV4-3 and TRBJ2-7, with a weak D call TRBD1 (5 bases). The V end lost 1 base, the J end lost 6 bases, and 10 bases lay between the germline ends. The CDR3 length is 13 residues. The germline V gene encodes CDR1 LGHNA and CDR2 YSLEER. CDR3 DNA: TGCGCCAGCAGCCAAGTGGATGGGGCCGAGCAGTACTTC. Protein product: CASSQVDGAEQYF.

This CDR3 reads CASSLISRLAGIGEQFF. CDR3 nucleotides: TGTGCCAGCAGCTTAATCTCGCGACTAGCGGGGATCGGTGAGCAGTTCTTC. The chain carries TRBV7-9 and TRBJ2-1; TRBD2 agrees at 11 bases. CDR3 size: 17 residues. Germline lookup yields CDR1 SEHNR and CDR2 FQNEAQ (reference sequence). Unmatched junction bases numbered 12, after V lost 2 bases and J lost 9 bases.

This chain connects TRBV5-1 to TRBJ2-5; 10 nucleotides match TRBD1. The germline gives CDR1 SGHRS, CDR2 YFSETQ. The CDR3 contains 16 residues. V lost 0 bases and J lost 2; bases outside the gene matches: 4. CDR3 sequence (DNA): TGCGCCAGCAGCTTGGCCCTGGACAGGGGGCAAGAGACCCAGTACTTC. Amino acids: CASSLALDRGQETQYF.